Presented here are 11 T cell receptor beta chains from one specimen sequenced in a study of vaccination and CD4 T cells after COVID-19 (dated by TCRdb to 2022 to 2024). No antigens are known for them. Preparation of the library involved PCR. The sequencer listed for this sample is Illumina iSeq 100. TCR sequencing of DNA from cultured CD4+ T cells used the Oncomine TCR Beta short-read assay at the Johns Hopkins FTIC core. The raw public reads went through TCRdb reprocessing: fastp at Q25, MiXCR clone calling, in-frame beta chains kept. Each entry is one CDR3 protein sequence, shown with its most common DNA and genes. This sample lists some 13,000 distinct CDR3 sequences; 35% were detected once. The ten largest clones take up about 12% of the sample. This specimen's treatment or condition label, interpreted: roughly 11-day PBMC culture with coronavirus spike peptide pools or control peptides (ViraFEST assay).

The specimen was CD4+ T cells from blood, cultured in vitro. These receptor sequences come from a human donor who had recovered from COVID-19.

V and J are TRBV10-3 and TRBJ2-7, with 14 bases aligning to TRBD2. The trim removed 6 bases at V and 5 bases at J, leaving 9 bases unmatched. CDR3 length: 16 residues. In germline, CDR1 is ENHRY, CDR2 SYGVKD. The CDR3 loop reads CAISRLAGGPSDEQYF. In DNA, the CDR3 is TGTGCCATCAGCCGACTAGCGGGAGGGCCTAGCGACGAGCAGTACTTC.

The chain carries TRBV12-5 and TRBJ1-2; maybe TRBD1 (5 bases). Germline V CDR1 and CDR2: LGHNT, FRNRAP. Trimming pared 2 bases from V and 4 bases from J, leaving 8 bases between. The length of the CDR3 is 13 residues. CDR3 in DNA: TGTGCTAGTGGTTTGTGGGGGGTCTATGGCTACACCTTC. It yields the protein CASGLWGVYGYTF.

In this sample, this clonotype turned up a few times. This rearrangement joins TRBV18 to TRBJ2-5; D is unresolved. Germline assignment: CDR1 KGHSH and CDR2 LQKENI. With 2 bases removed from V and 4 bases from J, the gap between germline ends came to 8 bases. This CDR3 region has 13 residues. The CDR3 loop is CASSPRSGETQYF. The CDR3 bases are TGTGCCAGCTCACCAAGAAGTGGAGAGACCCAGTACTTC. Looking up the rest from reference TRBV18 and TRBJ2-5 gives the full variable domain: NAGVMQNPRHLVRRRGQEARLRCSPMKGHSHVYWYRQLPEEGLKFMVYLQKENIIDESGMPKERFSAEFPKEGPSILRIQQVVRGDSAAYFCASSPRSGETQYFGPGTRLLVL.

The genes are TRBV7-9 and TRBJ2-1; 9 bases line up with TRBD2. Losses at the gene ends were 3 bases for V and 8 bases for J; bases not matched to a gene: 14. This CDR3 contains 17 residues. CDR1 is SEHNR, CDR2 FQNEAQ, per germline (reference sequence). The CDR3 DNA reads TGTGCCAGCAGCTTCGAAGTAGCGGGAGCCCCCCGGGATGAGCAGTTCTTC. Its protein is CASSFEVAGAPRDEQFF.

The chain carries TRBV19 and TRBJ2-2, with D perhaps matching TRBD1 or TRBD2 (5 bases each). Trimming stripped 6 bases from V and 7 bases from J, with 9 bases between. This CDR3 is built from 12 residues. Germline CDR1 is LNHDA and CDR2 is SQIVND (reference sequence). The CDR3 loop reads CASREGFGELFF. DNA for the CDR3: TGTGCCAGTAGAGAGGGGTTCGGGGAGCTGTTTTTT.

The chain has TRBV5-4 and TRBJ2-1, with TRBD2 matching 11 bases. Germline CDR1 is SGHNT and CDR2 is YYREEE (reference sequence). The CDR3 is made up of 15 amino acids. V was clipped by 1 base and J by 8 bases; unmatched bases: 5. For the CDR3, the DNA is TGTGCCAGCAGCTTGACTAGCGGGAGCGTAGATGAGCAGTTCTTC. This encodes CASSLTSGSVDEQFF.

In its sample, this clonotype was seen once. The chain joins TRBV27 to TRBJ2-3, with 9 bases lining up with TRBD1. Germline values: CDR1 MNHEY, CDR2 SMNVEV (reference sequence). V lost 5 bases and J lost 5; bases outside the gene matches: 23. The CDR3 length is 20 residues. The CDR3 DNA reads TGTGCCAGCAGTCTGCGGACAGGGGATGGTATTTTCCTTGGCGGAGATACGCAGTATTTT. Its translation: CASSLRTGDGIFLGGDTQYF.

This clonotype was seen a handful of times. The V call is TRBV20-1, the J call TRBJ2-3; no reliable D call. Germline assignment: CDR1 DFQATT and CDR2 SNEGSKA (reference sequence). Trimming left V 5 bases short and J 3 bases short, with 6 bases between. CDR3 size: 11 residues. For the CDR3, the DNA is TGCAGTGCTCCAACGACAGATACGCAGTATTTT. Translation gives CSAPTTDTQYF.

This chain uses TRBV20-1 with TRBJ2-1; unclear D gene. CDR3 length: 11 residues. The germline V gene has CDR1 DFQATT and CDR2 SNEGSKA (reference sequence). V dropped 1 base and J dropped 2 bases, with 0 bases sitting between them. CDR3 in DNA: TGCAGTGCTAGAGCCTACAATGAGCAGTTCTTC. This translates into CSARAYNEQFF.

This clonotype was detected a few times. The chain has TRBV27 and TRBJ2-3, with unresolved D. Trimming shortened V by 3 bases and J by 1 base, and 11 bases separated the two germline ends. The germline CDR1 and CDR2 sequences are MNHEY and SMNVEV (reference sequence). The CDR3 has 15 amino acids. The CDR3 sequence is CASSLVAVRTDTQYF. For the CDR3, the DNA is TGTGCCAGCAGTTTGGTGGCGGTCCGCACAGATACGCAGTATTTT.

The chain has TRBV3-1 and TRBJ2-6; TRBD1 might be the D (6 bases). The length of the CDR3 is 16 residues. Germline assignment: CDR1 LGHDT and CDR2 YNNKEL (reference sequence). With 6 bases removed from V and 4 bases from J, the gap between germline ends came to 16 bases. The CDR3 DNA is TGTGCCAGCAGTCACCTTGGGGGCGCCGGGGCCAACGTCCTGACTTTC. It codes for CASSHLGGAGANVLTF.